This T cell receptor beta chain originates from a study of vaccination and CD4 T cells after COVID-19 (dated by TCRdb to about 2022). Study-level background: Six males and four females were included in the convalescent cohort, with two Hispanic individuals, seven Caucasians, two Asians and one multiracial person represented. In control cultures, a CEFX viral epitope pool was used as positive control, an HIV-1 Nef peptide pool was used as negative control, or no peptide was added. The time from the second vaccine dose to post-vaccine blood sampling had a median of around 72 days and ranged from about 13 to 250 days. At the TCR clonotype level, an earlier paper using these donors assessed memory CD4+ T cell crossreactivity between SARS-CoV-2 and common cold coronavirus spike proteins. Post-COVID blood samples from convalescent patients were collected a median of about 100 days after diagnosis, with a range of 35 to 161 days. In ten to eleven COVID-19 convalescent patients and several infection-naive healthy vaccine recipients, the spike-specific CD4+ TCR repertoire before mRNA vaccination was compared with the repertoire after mRNA vaccination. Participants got two doses of the Pfizer-BioNTech BNT162b2 vaccine (n=8) or two doses of the Moderna mRNA-1273 vaccine (n=2). Culture stimuli were overlapping spike peptide pools from SARS-CoV-2 and from the common cold coronaviruses HCoV-NL63, HCoV-OC43 and HCoV-229E. Paper-wide results and their limitations: In convalescent patients, a median around 86% of post-vaccine SARS-CoV-2-reactive clones were detected only after vaccination, suggesting vaccine-specific priming. The median number of SARS-CoV-2-reactive clonotypes rose from under 25 after infection to some 37 after vaccination, but the change was not significant. The number of convalescent patients in the study was relatively small, and the study did not examine early timepoints following natural infection. Nearly all vaccine-specific clones in convalescent patients (304 of 307) were mono-reactive for SARS-CoV-2 spike rather than cross-reactive with common cold coronaviruses.

Worth noting for this clonotype: The specificity of this receptor is unknown. The sample holds no much larger clone one base away, and base qualities are not on file.

The method behind the library was PCR. DNA from cultured CD4+ T cells underwent TCR sequencing with the Oncomine TCR Beta short-read assay at the Johns Hopkins FTIC core. Genomic DNA was extracted from the cultured CD4+ T cells with the QIAamp micro DNA kit. The Oncomine TCR Beta libraries from cultured CD4+ T cells were pooled using unique dual indexes and then sequenced on an Illumina iSeq 100. The original methods were these. Non-productive sequences were removed, and CDR3s not starting with C, not ending with F or W, or shorter than 7 amino acids were discarded. Antigen-specific clonotypes were identified with the MANAFEST web application by comparing peptide-stimulated wells with reference and other culture wells. For a clone to be called positive, the clone needed an FDR below 0.05, an odds ratio above 5, and a productive frequency above 0.1% in at least two of three replicate wells. Cross-reactive clonotypes were defined as significantly expanded in both SARS-CoV-2 spike wells and at least one common cold coronavirus spike condition. Levenshtein distances (stringdist) and unrooted phylogenetic trees (ape) in R version 3.6.1 were used to assess CDR3 homology. In TCRdb, the public reads were trimmed at Q25 with fastp and aligned with MiXCR, with productive beta chains retained. Rows with a matching CDR3 protein are joined into one entry that keeps the most common DNA and genes. The V and J calls reflect TCRdb's pipeline rather than the authors' work. Present in this sample are 8,000 to 9,500 distinct CDR3 sequences, approximately 39% of which were seen just once. Of the sample, roughly 20% falls within the top ten clones.

There are 12 amino acids in the CDR3, from cysteine to phenylalanine inclusive. The read is trimmed to its CDR3 DNA, 36 bases read in frame from base 1. Deletion took 1 base off V and 5 bases off J, with a span of 5 bases between the germline ends. CDR1 and CDR2, per the germline V gene, are SGHDN and FVKESK. Taken with the paper, the label for treatment or condition translates to: approximately nine-day PBMC culture with coronavirus spike peptide pools or control peptides (ViraFEST assay). CD4+ T cells from unexposed donors were collected before the COVID-19 pandemic (2011-2018). The study used the ViraFEST assay, which expanded antigen-specific T cells with peptide pools and then identified expanded clonotypes by TCR sequencing. Each well held approximately 2 million PBMCs cultured in IMDM containing roughly 5.5% human AB serum and around 9.2 IU/ml IL-2, with about 9.4 ug/ml peptide pools added. Half of the culture medium was replaced with fresh IL-2-containing medium on days 3 and 7. After 10 to 11 days of culture, CD4+ T cells were isolated by negative selection using the EasySep CD4+ T cell isolation kit. Unexposed donor CD4+ T cells were tested for reactivity to SARS-CoV-2 S and N and four common cold coronavirus spike pools, as cell number allowed. Ficoll-Paque Plus gradient centrifugation was used to isolate PBMCs from whole blood, and the isolated PBMCs were then either used fresh or cryopreserved at -140C. Culture conditions were generally each tested in triplicate wells. The leukapheresis product for the unexposed donors was obtained through commercial purchase.

The origin of this receptor is a human donor in good health. The rearrangement joined TRBV14 to TRBJ2-5, with no confidently assigned D gene. Sequenced input: CD4+ T cells from blood, cultured in vitro. CDR3 loop: CASSQVRETQYF. The sequenced DNA: TGTGCCAGCAGCCAAGTCCGGGAGACCCAGTACTTC.